Presented here are 14 T cell receptor beta chains from one specimen sequenced in a study of blood T cell repertoires in COVID-19 (TCRdb year 2020). The library relied on the immunoSEQ multiplex PCR assay. Not all clones reach the TCRdb copy of this immuneACCESS table, which keeps in-frame sequences only. Checked studies attribute under half of the gap to unresolved V genes and leave the rest unexplained. This sample is represented by under 100,000 clones; about 81% of them were singletons. The ten largest clones capture 13% of the sample. The sample comprised peripheral blood. These receptors were taken from a human donor in a cohort sampled during active COVID-19.

The chain recombines TRBV2 with TRBJ1-2; D call uncertain. The CDR3 has 15 residues. V shed 9 bases and J shed 0 bases, with 17 bases lying between them. CDR1 and CDR2 from the germline V gene are SNHLY and FYNNEI. CDR3 protein: CASSILGLTNYGYTF. The CDR3 DNA sequence: TGTGCCAGTAGTATCCTCGGACTAACTAACTATGGCTACACCTTC. The full variable domain, completed using reference TRBV2 and TRBJ1-2, is EPEVTQTPSHQVTQMGQEVILRCVPISNHLYFYWYRQILGQKVEFLVSFYNNEISEKSEIFDDQFSVERPDGSNFTLKIRSTKLEDSAMYFCASSILGLTNYGYTFGSGTRLTVV.

This clone has a single count. This rearrangement joins TRBV5-5 to TRBJ1-5; TRBD1 might be the D (6 bases). Trimming took off 3 bases at V and 0 bases at J, with 10 bases between the two ends. Germline lookup yields CDR1 SGHKS and CDR2 YYEKEE (reference sequence). This CDR3 contains 15 residues. The CDR3 nucleotides read TGTGCCAGCAGCTGGGGGACAAATAGCAATCAGCCCCAGCATTTT. Protein sequence: CASSWGTNSNQPQHF.

The chain uses TRBV5-1 and TRBJ2-2; 12 positions match TRBD1. This CDR3 is 17 amino acids long. Germline trimming cut 3 bases from V and 6 bases from J; bases unmatched to any gene: 9. From germline, CDR1 is SGHRS and CDR2 YFSETQ. The CDR3 DNA follows: TGCGCCAGCAGCTCCCTACCGGGACAGGGGGCTGCCGGGGAGCTGTTTTTT. This sequence encodes CASSSLPGQGAAGELFF.

As DNA, the CDR3 is TGTGCCAGCAGCCAAGTAGCGGGGGGGCGGGAGACCCAGTACTTC. Amino acids: CASSQVAGGRETQYF. The V call is TRBV3-1 (or the pseudogene TRBV3-2), the J call TRBJ2-5, with 11 bases aligning to TRBD2. The CDR3 sequence is 15 residues long. Losses at the gene ends were 1 base for V and 5 bases for J; bases not matched to a gene: 3. The germline CDR1 and CDR2 sequences are LGHDT and YNNKEL (reference sequence).

The chain combines TRBV5-1 with TRBJ2-7; 10 nucleotides agree with TRBD1. This CDR3 is 15 amino acids long. V gave up 3 bases and J gave up 2 bases; unmatched junction bases: 5. The germline V gene has CDR1 SGHRS and CDR2 YFSETQ. CDR3 sequence reads: CASSSDRGDTYEQYF. CDR3 coding DNA: TGCGCCAGCAGCTCGGACAGGGGGGATACCTACGAGCAGTACTTC.

The chain is built from TRBV10-3 and TRBJ2-5; no firm D call. The V and J ends lost 4 bases and 4 bases respectively, with 10 bases between them. Germline V lookup: CDR1 ENHRY, CDR2 SYGVKD. The CDR3 loop spans 13 amino acids. The CDR3: CAISGLERETQYF. DNA of the CDR3: TGTGCCATCAGTGGATTAGAGAGAGAGACCCAGTACTTC.

This rearrangement joins TRBV19 to TRBJ1-4; D gene uncertain. The V end was cut by 8 bases, the J end by 7 bases, with 11 bases between. This CDR3 contains 12 residues. Germline V gene data show CDR1 as LNHDA and CDR2 as SQIVND (reference sequence). CDR3 loop: CASGPRREKLFF. The CDR3 DNA sequence: TGTGCCAGTGGGCCCCGCCGTGAAAAACTGTTTTTT.

V and J are TRBV7-3 and TRBJ2-1, with TRBD1 matching over 7 bases. Germline values: CDR1 SGHTA, CDR2 FQGTGA. J was trimmed by 3 bases and V by 1 base; bases with no gene match: 3. CDR3 length equals 15 residues. Here the CDR3 DNA reads TGTGCCAGCAGCTTAAACAGGGGCGACTACAATGAGCAGTTCTTC. Protein: CASSLNRGDYNEQFF.

The rearrangement links TRBV4-2 to TRBJ2-7; D remains ambiguous. This CDR3 has 15 residues. Trimming cost V 0 bases and J 0 bases, with 9 bases left between them. Germline V gene lookup returns CDR1 LGHNA and CDR2 YNFKEQ. This CDR3 is CASSQDMVSSYEQYF. DNA of the CDR3: TGTGCCAGCAGCCAAGATATGGTCAGCTCCTACGAGCAGTACTTC.

In this sample, this clone turned up a few times. This sample includes further DNA sequences coding for the same CDR3. The chain employs TRBV11-3 and TRBJ1-3; TRBD1 aligns across 7 bases. Trimming at V came to 5 bases and at J to 3 bases, leaving 1 base not matched to a gene. CDR1 is SGHNT, CDR2 YENEEA, per germline. The CDR3 sequence is 13 residues long. CDR3 nucleotides: TGTGCCAGCAGCACAGGGGTTGGAAACACCATATATTTT. Its translation is CASSTGVGNTIYF.

CDR3 sequence (DNA): TGTGCCAGCAGGGACAACAGTCGGGATGGCTACACCTTC. It encodes CASRDNSRDGYTF. The V and J genes are TRBV6-5 and TRBJ1-2, with D perhaps matching TRBD1 (5 bases). The V gene lost 6 bases and the J gene lost 6 bases, with 14 bases spanning the gap. CDR1 MNHEY and CDR2 SVGAGI come from the germline V gene. The CDR3 extends over 13 amino acids.

The rearrangement links TRBV5-1 to TRBJ1-1, with D possibly matching TRBD1 (6 bases). CDR3 length equals 14 residues. Germline CDR1 and CDR2: SGHRS and YFSETQ. With 3 bases removed from V and 3 bases from J, the gap between germline ends came to 12 bases. CDR3 sequence (DNA): TGCGCCAGCAGCTCACAGGGAAGGGACACTGAAGCTTTCTTT. Protein: CASSSQGRDTEAFF.

The gene calls are TRBV6-5 and TRBJ1-1, with D possibly being TRBD1 (5 bases). Per the germline V gene, CDR1 is MNHEY and CDR2 is SVGAGI. The CDR3 spans 12 residues. The V end was cut by 5 bases, the J end by 5 bases, with 9 bases between. CDR3 residues: CASSIHRTEAFF. The CDR3, as DNA: TGTGCCAGCAGTATCCACAGGACTGAAGCTTTCTTT.

The CDR3 DNA reads as TGTGCCAGCAGCTTGAAATCGACAGGGCGGGAAAAACTGTTTTTT. Encoded protein: CASSLKSTGREKLFF. V gene TRBV5-4 combines with J gene TRBJ1-4, with 7 bases identical to TRBD1. The J segment lost 8 bases and the V segment lost 1 base, leaving 8 bases of the junction unmatched. This CDR3 region has 15 residues. Germline V gene sequence: CDR1 SGHNT, CDR2 YYREEE (reference sequence). Supplemented by reference TRBV5-4 and TRBJ1-4, the full variable domain reads ETGVTQSPTHLIKTRGQQVTLRCSSQSGHNTVSWYQQALGQGPQFIFQYYREEENGRGNFPPRFSGLQFPNYSSELNVNALELDDSALYLCASSLKSTGREKLFFGSGTQLSVL.